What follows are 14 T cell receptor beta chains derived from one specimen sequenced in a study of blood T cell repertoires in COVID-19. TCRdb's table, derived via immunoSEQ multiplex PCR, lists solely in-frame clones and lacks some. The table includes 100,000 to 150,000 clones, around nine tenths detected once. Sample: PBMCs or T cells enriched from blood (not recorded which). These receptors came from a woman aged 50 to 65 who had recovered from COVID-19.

CDR3 in amino acids: CASSVDVGLVNNEQFF. CDR3 coding DNA: TGTGCCAGCAGCGTAGATGTGGGACTAGTTAACAATGAGCAGTTCTTC. The chain joins TRBV9 to TRBJ2-1; 8 nucleotides align to TRBD2. CDR3 size: 16 residues. The V segment lost 0 bases and the J segment 5 bases; nucleotides outside the gene matches: 7. Germline V lookup: CDR1 SGDLS, CDR2 YYNGEE.

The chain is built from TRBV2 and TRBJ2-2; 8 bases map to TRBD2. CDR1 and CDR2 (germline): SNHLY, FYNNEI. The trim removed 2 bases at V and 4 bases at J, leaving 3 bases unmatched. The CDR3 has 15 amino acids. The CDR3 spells CASSERGGSTGELFF. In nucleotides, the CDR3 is TGTGCCAGCAGTGAACGGGGGGGAAGCACCGGGGAGCTGTTTTTT.

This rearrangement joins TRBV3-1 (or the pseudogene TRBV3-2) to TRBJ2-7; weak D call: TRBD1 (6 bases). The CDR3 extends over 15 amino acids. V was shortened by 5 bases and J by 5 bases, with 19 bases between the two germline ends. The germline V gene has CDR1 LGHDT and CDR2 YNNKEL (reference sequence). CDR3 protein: CASSFAGEQRNEQYF. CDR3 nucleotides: TGTGCCAGCAGCTTTGCAGGGGAACAGAGGAACGAGCAGTACTTC.

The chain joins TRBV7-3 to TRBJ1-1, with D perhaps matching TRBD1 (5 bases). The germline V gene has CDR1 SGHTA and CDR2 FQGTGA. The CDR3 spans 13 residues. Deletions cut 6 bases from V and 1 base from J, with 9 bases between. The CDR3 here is CASSRQKNTEAFF. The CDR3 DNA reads TGTGCCAGCAGTAGACAGAAGAACACTGAAGCTTTCTTT.

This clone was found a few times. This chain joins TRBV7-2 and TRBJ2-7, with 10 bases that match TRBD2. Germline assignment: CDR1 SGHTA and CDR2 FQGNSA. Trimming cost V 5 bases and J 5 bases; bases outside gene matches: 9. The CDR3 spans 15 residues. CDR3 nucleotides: TGTGCCAGCAGCATGACTAGCGGGTGGGGGAACGAGCAGTACTTC. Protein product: CASSMTSGWGNEQYF. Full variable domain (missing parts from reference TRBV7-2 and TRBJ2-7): GAGVSQSPSNKVTEKGKDVELRCDPISGHTALYWYRQSLGQGLEFLIYFQGNSAPDKSGLPSDRFSAERTGGSVSTLTIQRTQQEDSAVYLCASSMTSGWGNEQYFGPGTRLTVT.

The CDR3 loop reads CASSYSGPSGGPGETQYF. The CDR3 DNA is TGTGCCAGCAGTTACTCAGGACCTAGCGGGGGGCCGGGAGAGACCCAGTACTTC. V is TRBV6-2 or TRBV6-3 and J is TRBJ2-5; 11 bases are shared with TRBD2. V trimming: 0 bases; J trimming: 4 bases; junction bases outside the gene matches: 10. CDR3 length: 18 amino acids. Germline V gene data show CDR1 as MNHEY and CDR2 as SVGEGT.

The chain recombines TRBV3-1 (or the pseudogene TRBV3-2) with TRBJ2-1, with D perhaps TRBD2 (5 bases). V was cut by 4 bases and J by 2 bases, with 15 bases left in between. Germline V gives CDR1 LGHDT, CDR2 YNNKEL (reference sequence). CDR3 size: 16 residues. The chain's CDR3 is CASSLGNSVAYNEQFF. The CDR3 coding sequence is TGTGCCAGCAGCCTGGGTAATAGCGTAGCCTACAATGAGCAGTTCTTC.

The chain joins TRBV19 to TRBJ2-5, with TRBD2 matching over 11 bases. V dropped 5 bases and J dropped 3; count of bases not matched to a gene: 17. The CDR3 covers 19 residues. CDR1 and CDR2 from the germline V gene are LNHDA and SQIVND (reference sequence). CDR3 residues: CASSVVMTSGVKLKETQYF. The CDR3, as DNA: TGTGCCAGTAGTGTGGTCATGACTAGCGGGGTAAAACTCAAAGAGACCCAGTACTTC.

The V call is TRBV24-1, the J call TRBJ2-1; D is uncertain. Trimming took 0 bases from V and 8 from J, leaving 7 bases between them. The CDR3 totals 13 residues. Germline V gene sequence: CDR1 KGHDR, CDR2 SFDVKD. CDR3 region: CATSDLQFHEQFF. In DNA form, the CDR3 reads TGTGCCACCAGTGATTTGCAATTTCATGAGCAGTTCTTC.

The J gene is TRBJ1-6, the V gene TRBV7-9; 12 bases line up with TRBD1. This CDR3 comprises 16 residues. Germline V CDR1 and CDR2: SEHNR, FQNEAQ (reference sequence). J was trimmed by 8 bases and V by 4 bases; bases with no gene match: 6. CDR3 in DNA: TGTGCCAGCAGCTCCCGGGACAGGGGGCTTTATTCACCCCTCCACTTT. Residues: CASSSRDRGLYSPLHF.

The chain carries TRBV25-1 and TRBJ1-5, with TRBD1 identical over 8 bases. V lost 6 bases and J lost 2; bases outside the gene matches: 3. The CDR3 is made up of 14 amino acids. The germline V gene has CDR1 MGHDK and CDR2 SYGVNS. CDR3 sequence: CASRQTGGNQPQHF. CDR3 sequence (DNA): TGTGCCAGCAGGCAGACAGGGGGCAATCAGCCCCAGCATTTT.

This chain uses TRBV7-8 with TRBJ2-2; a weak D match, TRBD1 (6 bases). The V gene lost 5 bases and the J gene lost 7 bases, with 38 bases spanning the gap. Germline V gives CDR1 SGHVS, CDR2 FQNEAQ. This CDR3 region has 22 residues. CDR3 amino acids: CASSLWVWPGASTSSAHGELFF. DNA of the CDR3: TGTGCCAGCAGCCTGTGGGTATGGCCAGGGGCGTCAACTAGTTCCGCCCACGGGGAGCTGTTTTTT.

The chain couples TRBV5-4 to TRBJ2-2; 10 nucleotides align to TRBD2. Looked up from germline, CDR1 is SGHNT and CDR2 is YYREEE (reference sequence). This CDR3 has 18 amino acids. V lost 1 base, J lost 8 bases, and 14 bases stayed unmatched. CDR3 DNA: TGTGCCAGCAGCTTGAGGCTAGCGGGGGCCCCCGGGTTAGGGGAGCTGTTTTTT. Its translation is CASSLRLAGAPGLGELFF.

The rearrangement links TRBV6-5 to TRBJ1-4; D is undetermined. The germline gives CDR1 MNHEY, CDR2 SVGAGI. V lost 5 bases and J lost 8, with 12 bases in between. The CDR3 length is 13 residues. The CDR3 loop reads CASSPVWAEKLFF. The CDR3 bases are TGTGCCAGCAGTCCGGTATGGGCGGAAAAACTGTTTTTT.